Below, 12 T cell receptor beta chains from the same sample are listed, as sequenced in a study of blood T cell repertoires in COVID-19. Sequenced by immunoSEQ multiplex PCR; TCRdb stores in-frame clones only, minus some. The data hold about 250,000 clones, with 80% to 90% observed a single time. Material: PBMCs or T cells enriched from blood (not recorded which). The receptors were sampled from a woman under 40 who had recovered from COVID-19.

This clone was seen once. The CDR3 loop reads CASSLGQGDYGYTF. The CDR3 region has the DNA TGTGCCAGCAGCTTAGGCCAGGGGGACTATGGCTACACCTTC. V is TRBV13 and J is TRBJ1-2, with 7 bases matching TRBD1. The V segment lost 0 bases and the J segment 3 bases; nucleotides outside the gene matches: 1. This CDR3 comprises 14 residues. Germline V CDR1 and CDR2: PRHDT, FYEKMQ (reference sequence).

The chain couples TRBV9 to TRBJ2-3; a weak D match, TRBD2 (5 bases). V shed 4 bases and J shed 6 bases, with 15 bases lying between them. The CDR3 runs to 14 residues. Looked up from germline, CDR1 is SGDLS and CDR2 is YYNGEE. CDR3 protein: CASSTRRTRDTQYF. The CDR3 coding sequence is TGTGCCAGCAGCACCAGGAGGACCCGCGATACGCAGTATTTT.

CDR3 nucleotide sequence: TGTGCCAGCATGGCCGGGACAGGGAGGGACGAGCAGTACTTC. Translation gives CASMAGTGRDEQYF. The gene calls are TRBV2 and TRBJ2-7; 9 bases map to TRBD1. This CDR3 comprises 14 residues. Germline-derived CDR1 and CDR2 are SNHLY and FYNNEI. J was trimmed by 5 bases and V by 7 bases; bases with no gene match: 9.

The V call is TRBV3-1 (or the pseudogene TRBV3-2), the J call TRBJ1-6, with 7 bases aligning to TRBD1. Germline V gives CDR1 LGHDT, CDR2 YNNKEL (reference sequence). The J segment lost 0 bases and the V segment lost 3 bases, leaving 14 bases of the junction unmatched. This CDR3 has 20 amino acids. CDR3 nucleotides: TGTGCCAGCAGCCACCAAGCTATTCACAGGGGAAGCTCCTATAATTCACCCCTCCACTTT. It translates to CASSHQAIHRGSSYNSPLHF.

The V gene is TRBV19, the J gene TRBJ2-2; D uncertain. The CDR3 is 16 amino acids. Germline lookup yields CDR1 LNHDA and CDR2 SQIVND (reference sequence). Trimming shortened V by 3 bases and J by 1 base, and 12 bases separated the two germline ends. CDR3 bases: TGTGCCAGTAGTATTGAGGCGCTCAGGAACACCGGGGAGCTGTTTTTT. It codes for CASSIEALRNTGELFF. Variable domain in full (rest from reference TRBV19 and TRBJ2-2): DGGITQSPKYLFRKEGQNVTLSCEQNLNHDAMYWYRQDPGQGLRLIYYSQIVNDFQKGDIAEGYSVSREKKESFPLTVTSAQKNPTAFYLCASSIEALRNTGELFFGEGSRLTVL.

Only one count was recorded for this clone. The chain is built from TRBV18 and TRBJ1-6; D is uncertain. Looked up from germline, CDR1 is KGHSH and CDR2 is LQKENI. The CDR3 sequence is 15 residues long. Trimming cost V 6 bases and J 5 bases, with 14 bases left between them. CDR3 nucleotide sequence: TGTGCCAGCTCGCCTCCGGGAGGAAATAATTCACCCCTCCACTTT. Residues: CASSPPGGNNSPLHF.

V is TRBV28 and J is TRBJ1-1; the match to TRBD1 covers 12 bases. After removal of 8 bases from V and 0 bases from J, the junction contained 10 bases not matched to a gene. The length of the CDR3 is 17 residues. Germline lookup yields CDR1 MDHEN and CDR2 SYDVKM. The CDR3 loop reads CASPPPGQGAVNTEAFF. CDR3 bases: TGTGCCAGCCCGCCCCCGGGACAGGGGGCCGTGAACACTGAAGCTTTCTTT.

The chain uses TRBV1 and TRBJ2-5; whether TRBD2, the table's D call, matches the DNA was not checked. TRBV1 constitutes a pseudogene. The CDR3 consists of 17 residues. The DNA for the CDR3 is TGCACCAGCAGCGAAGGGCGTGGTAGGTCAGGGAGGGAGACCCAGTACTTC. Protein product: CTSSEGRGRSGRETQYF.

This chain links TRBV7-2 with TRBJ1-6, with a tentative D call TRBD1 (6 bases). Germline V gene data show CDR1 as SGHTA and CDR2 as FQGNSA. The CDR3 is 14 residues long. V gave up 4 bases and J gave up 8 bases, with 12 bases separating them. The CDR3 reads CASSSLQGHSPLHF. CDR3 DNA: TGTGCCAGCAGCTCCCTGCAGGGGCATTCACCCCTCCACTTT. The full variable domain, completed using reference TRBV7-2 and TRBJ1-6, is GAGVSQSPSNKVTEKGKDVELRCDPISGHTALYWYRQSLGQGLEFLIYFQGNSAPDKSGLPSDRFSAERTGGSVSTLTIQRTQQEDSAVYLCASSSLQGHSPLHFGNGTRLTVT.

The gene calls are TRBV6-5 and TRBJ2-7; D is unclear. V was clipped by 0 bases and J by 3 bases, with 15 bases between them. Germline CDR1 MNHEY, CDR2 SVGAGI. The CDR3 covers 16 residues. CDR3 coding DNA: TGTGCCAGCAGTTACTCTCCGCGTATCAAGAGCTACGAGCAGTACTTC. Translation: CASSYSPRIKSYEQYF.

This clone was detected a few times. The sample holds other DNA sequences that translate to the same CDR3. The gene calls are TRBV19 and TRBJ1-1, with 9 bases fitting TRBD1. Germline V CDR1 and CDR2: LNHDA, SQIVND (reference sequence). The CDR3 has 12 residues. The V and J ends lost 6 bases and 4 bases, in that order; junction bases with no gene match: 0. CDR3 sequence: CASRTGGTEAFF. DNA for the CDR3: TGTGCCAGTAGGACAGGGGGCACTGAAGCTTTCTTT.

CDR3 sequence: CASSLALARTYEQYF. The CDR3 DNA reads TGTGCCAGCAGCTTGGCCCTAGCGAGAACCTACGAGCAGTACTTC. This chain joins TRBV5-8 and TRBJ2-7; possible D gene TRBD2, 6 bases. The CDR3 is 15 amino acids. Looked up from germline, CDR1 is SGHTS and CDR2 is YDEGEE. Between the trimmed V and J ends, which lost 0 bases and 2 bases, there was a span of 12 bases.